This T cell receptor beta chain originates from a study of blood T cells in healthy people across ages. Looking at the study overall: Template switching caught about one barcoded beta molecule for each two T cells.

On this clonotype: Its antigen is currently unknown.

Study outcomes and limitations: Long-lived donors had more naive CD4+ cells and higher diversity than aged donors.

For the second PCR, which ran for roughly 6 to 12 cycles, a sample-barcoded 5' primer and a J-beta primer mix were used. With 12 random nucleotides, a template-switch adaptor tagged each individual cDNA molecule. Each sample yielded at least 2.5 million CDR3-containing paired-end reads. MiXCR, applied by TCRdb to the 5' RACE reads, yields one record per CDR3 protein. Of about 580,000 distinct CDR3 sequences listed, roughly 48% are singletons. Losses at the gene ends were 0 bases for V and 9 bases for J; bases not matched to a gene: 10. CDR3 length equals 16 residues. Germline V gene lookup returns CDR1 LNHNV and CDR2 YYDKDF (reference sequence).

The chain combines TRBV15 with TRBJ2-1; 8 bases agree with TRBD2. The source of this sequence is a man older than 75 in good health. Sequencing was performed on blood. As DNA, the CDR3 is TGTGCCACCAGCAGAGAACCCGGACTAGCTTTCGGTGAGCAGTTCTTC. It yields the protein CATSREPGLAFGEQFF.